Listed here are 29 T cell receptor beta chains from one sample, sequenced in a study of T cell clones after liver transplantation. Only in-frame clones appear in the TCRdb table, and some are missing; sequencing was by immunoSEQ multiplex PCR. The data contain fewer than 50,000 clones, roughly 84% of them singletons. Specimen: CD4+ T cells from blood, collected 24 months after liver transplant. The receptors derive from a human patient who received a liver transplant. The graft donor may have contributed some T cells.

The V and J genes are TRBV10-1 and TRBJ1-6; 8 bases are shared with TRBD1. V gave up 5 bases and J gave up 3 bases; unmatched junction bases: 12. The CDR3 spans 18 residues. Germline V gene sequence: CDR1 WNHNN, CDR2 SYGVQD (reference sequence). The CDR3 region is CASSKSRTGTLYNSPLHF. For the CDR3, the DNA is TGCGCCAGCAGTAAAAGTAGGACAGGGACCCTCTATAATTCACCCCTCCACTTT.

This chain links TRBV27 with TRBJ1-4; weak D call: TRBD1 (6 bases). Germline V lookup: CDR1 MNHEY, CDR2 SMNVEV (reference sequence). Deletions cut 4 bases from V and 5 bases from J, with 11 bases between. CDR3 length equals 14 residues. In DNA, the CDR3 is TGTGCCAGCAGTTCGACAGGCGCCAATGAAAAACTGTTTTTT. This translates into CASSSTGANEKLFF.

V gene TRBV4-1 combines with J gene TRBJ2-7; D remains ambiguous. The germline gives CDR1 MGHRA, CDR2 YSYEKL. The CDR3 spans 14 residues. Trimming left V 4 bases short and J 5 bases short, with 15 bases between. CDR3 residues: CASSLRSGSNEQYF. The CDR3 region has the DNA TGCGCCAGCAGCCTTCGTTCAGGATCTAACGAGCAGTACTTC.

The J gene is TRBJ2-3, the V gene TRBV27, with 7 bases identical to TRBD1. V was clipped by 2 bases and J by 3 bases; unmatched bases: 11. The V gene's germline CDR1 is MNHEY and CDR2 SMNVEV (reference sequence). The CDR3 contains 17 residues. The CDR3 loop is CASSLQTGVELTDTQYF. The CDR3 region has the DNA TGTGCCAGCAGTTTACAAACAGGGGTCGAACTTACAGATACGCAGTATTTT.

The rearrangement uses TRBV6-5 and TRBJ1-5; TRBD1 might be the D (6 bases). The CDR3 is 13 amino acids. Trimming stripped 6 bases from V and 11 bases from J, with 17 bases between. Germline V gives CDR1 MNHEY, CDR2 SVGAGI. The CDR3: CASRDSGSKAQHF. CDR3 coding DNA: TGTGCCAGCAGGGACAGTGGGTCTAAGGCCCAGCATTTT.

The genes are TRBV18 and TRBJ2-1; 8 bases fit TRBD2. This CDR3 contains 19 residues. Trimming removed 3 bases from V and 1 base from J; junction bases left unmatched: 14. CDR1 and CDR2 from the germline V gene are KGHSH and LQKENI. As DNA, the CDR3 is TGTGCCAGCTCACCTCGGATGGGAGGACTAGCCGTGTCCTACAATGAGCAGTTCTTC. Protein product: CASSPRMGGLAVSYNEQFF. Full variable domain (remainder filled in from reference TRBV18 and TRBJ2-1): NAGVMQNPRHLVRRRGQEARLRCSPMKGHSHVYWYRQLPEEGLKFMVYLQKENIIDESGMPKERFSAEFPKEGPSILRIQQVVRGDSAAYFCASSPRMGGLAVSYNEQFFGPGTRLTVL.

This chain joins TRBV11-2 and TRBJ2-5; unclear D gene. V dropped 1 base and J dropped 2 bases, with 14 bases sitting between them. CDR3 length equals 16 residues. CDR1 SGHAT and CDR2 FQNNGV come from the germline V gene. CDR3 nucleotides: TGTGCCAGCAGCTTAGGTTGGGGTAGTCCGCAAGAGACCCAGTACTTC. Its translation: CASSLGWGSPQETQYF.

This clone was counted once. The gene calls are TRBV7-6 and TRBJ2-1, with D possibly being TRBD1 (5 bases). V lost 3 bases and J lost 9, with 12 bases in between. Germline CDR1 reads SGHVS; CDR2 reads FNYEAQ. The length of the CDR3 is 13 residues. DNA of the CDR3: TGTGCCAGCAGCTTCACAGGTCCGGTTGAGCAGTTCTTC. Translating gives CASSFTGPVEQFF.

The chain carries TRBV6-5 and TRBJ1-6, with unresolved D. V lost 10 bases, J lost 6 bases, and 13 bases lay in between. CDR3 length: 13 residues. CDR1 and CDR2 from the germline V gene are MNHEY and SVGAGI. In DNA form, the CDR3 reads TGTGCCATCGAGAGGCAGTCTAATTCACCCCTCCACTTT. Protein: CAIERQSNSPLHF.

The V and J genes are TRBV27 and TRBJ2-2; the D call may be TRBD1 or TRBD2 (5 bases each). V shed 6 bases and J shed 1 base, with 9 bases lying between them. CDR1 is MNHEY and CDR2 is SMNVEV in the germline V gene (reference sequence). This CDR3 has 14 residues. CDR3: CASRGRVNTGELFF. CDR3 coding DNA: TGTGCCAGCAGGGGACGGGTGAACACCGGGGAGCTGTTTTTT.

V and J are TRBV6-1 and TRBJ1-2; TRBD1 matches at 9 bases. CDR1 is MNHNS, CDR2 SASEGT, per germline. CDR3 length: 13 amino acids. Trimming took 3 bases from V and 5 from J; bases not matched to a gene: 1. The CDR3 protein is CASSEDRGYGYTF. The CDR3 DNA follows: TGTGCCAGCAGTGAGGACAGGGGATATGGCTACACCTTC.

The genes are TRBV21-1 and TRBJ2-5; whether TRBD2, the table's D call, matches the DNA was not checked. TRBV21-1 is recorded as a pseudogene. This CDR3 is 18 amino acids long. The CDR3: CASSLEKAGVHKQETQYF. CDR3 in DNA: TGTGCCAGCAGCTTGGAGAAAGCGGGGGTTCACAAACAAGAGACCCAGTACTTC.

This clone has only a few counts. The genes are TRBV5-1 and TRBJ2-3; unclear D gene. CDR1 is SGHRS and CDR2 is YFSETQ in the germline V gene. V shed 2 bases and J shed 4 bases, with 8 bases lying between them. CDR3 size: 13 residues. CDR3 sequence (DNA): TGCGCCAGCAGCTTAGGTAGCCCAGATACGCAGTATTTT. Translated: CASSLGSPDTQYF.

The table lists this clone with a few counts. The CDR3 is CASSPQASGGEGYGYTF. The CDR3 DNA is TGTGCCAGCAGCCCCCAGGCGTCGGGGGGTGAAGGTTATGGCTACACCTTC. The chain is built from TRBV7-2 and TRBJ1-2, with a possible D match to TRBD1 (5 bases). Trimming stripped 5 bases from V and 5 bases from J, with 24 bases between. Germline CDR1 reads SGHTA; CDR2 reads FQGNSA. CDR3 size: 17 residues.

The V gene is TRBV5-6, the J gene TRBJ2-1, with D perhaps assigned TRBD1 or TRBD2 (5 bases each). Deletions cut 6 bases from V and 5 bases from J, with 21 bases between. Germline CDR1 is SGHDT and CDR2 is YYEEEE. This CDR3 comprises 16 residues. The CDR3 DNA is TGTGCCAGCAAAGTTTTGGTGGGGCGGGTGGACAATGAGCAGTTCTTC. Its protein is CASKVLVGRVDNEQFF.

The rearrangement joins TRBV2 to TRBJ2-1; 9 bases match TRBD2. The CDR3 runs 15 residues. Per germline, CDR1 SNHLY and CDR2 FYNNEI. V shed 6 bases and J 3 bases; nucleotides not matched to a gene: 6. This chain's CDR3 is CASSATSGLYNEQFF. The DNA for the CDR3 is TGTGCCAGCAGCGCGACTAGCGGACTCTACAATGAGCAGTTCTTC.

CDR3 sequence (DNA): TGTGCCAGCGCCCTCTCCCTCAAGCCCTACGAGCAGTACTTC. Translated: CASALSLKPYEQYF. V and J are TRBV27 and TRBJ2-7; D gene unclear. This CDR3 comprises 14 residues. Trimming removed 8 bases from V and 2 bases from J, with 16 bases in between. The germline V gene has CDR1 MNHEY and CDR2 SMNVEV (reference sequence).

This clone came up a few times. J is TRBJ2-7 and V is TRBV6-1, with TRBD1 as a possible D gene (6 bases). This CDR3 has 14 residues. The germline gives CDR1 MNHNS, CDR2 SASEGT. The ends were cut back, 2 bases at V and 7 bases at J, with 15 bases in the middle. The CDR3 loop reads CASSEYRVSGEQYF. In DNA form, the CDR3 reads TGTGCCAGCAGTGAATACAGGGTGTCCGGGGAGCAGTACTTC.

The chain combines TRBV27 with TRBJ1-6; D is possibly TRBD1 (6 bases). Trimming left V 7 bases short and J 1 base short, with 11 bases between. The CDR3 covers 15 residues. The germline V gene has CDR1 MNHEY and CDR2 SMNVEV (reference sequence). CDR3 nucleotides: TGTGCCAGCATGTGGGGGGCGTCCTATAATTCACCCCTCCACTTT. Translating gives CASMWGASYNSPLHF.

This chain connects TRBV28 to TRBJ1-4, with 7 nucleotides matching TRBD1. The length of the CDR3 is 16 residues. The germline V gene encodes CDR1 MDHEN and CDR2 SYDVKM. Unmatched junction bases numbered 4, after V lost 3 bases and J lost 0 bases. The CDR3 nucleotides are TGTGCCAGCAGTTTGAAGGGGGCTTCAACTAATGAAAAACTGTTTTTT. As protein: CASSLKGASTNEKLFF.

The chain carries TRBV2 and TRBJ1-1; D call uncertain. This CDR3 is built from 13 residues. Trimming pared 7 bases from V and 0 bases from J, leaving 9 bases between. Germline V CDR1 and CDR2: SNHLY, FYNNEI. The CDR3 region is CASKQNMNTEAFF. In DNA, the CDR3 is TGTGCCAGCAAACAGAACATGAACACTGAAGCTTTCTTT.

This chain links TRBV7-3 with TRBJ2-1; TRBD2 is a possible D gene (6 bases). CDR3 length: 16 amino acids. Germline values: CDR1 SGHTA, CDR2 FQGTGA. Trimming took 3 bases from V and 4 from J, leaving 16 bases between them. This CDR3 is CASSFHGAGRYNEQFF. The CDR3 DNA reads TGTGCCAGCAGCTTCCACGGGGCGGGACGTTACAATGAGCAGTTCTTC. The full variable domain, completed using reference TRBV7-3 and TRBJ2-1, is GAGVSQTPSNKVTEKGKYVELRCDPISGHTALYWYRQSLGQGPEFLIYFQGTGAADDSGLPNDRFFAVRPEGSVSTLKIQRTERGDSAVYLCASSFHGAGRYNEQFFGPGTRLTVL.

The V gene is TRBV6-1, the J gene TRBJ1-5, with D possibly matching TRBD1 (5 bases). Deletions cut 6 bases from V and 4 bases from J, with 13 bases between. Germline-derived CDR1 and CDR2 are MNHNS and SASEGT. This CDR3 contains 14 residues. CDR3 protein: CASRPPGLNQPQHF. DNA of the CDR3: TGTGCCAGCAGGCCTCCGGGACTAAATCAGCCCCAGCATTTT.

The gene calls are TRBV9 and TRBJ2-5; D is possibly TRBD2 (6 bases). CDR1 is SGDLS, CDR2 YYNGEE, per germline. Trimming left V 0 bases short and J 3 bases short, with 21 bases between. The CDR3 is 18 amino acids. The CDR3 loop is CASSVDVGGGPSKETQYF. The CDR3 region has the DNA TGTGCCAGCAGCGTAGACGTTGGGGGAGGCCCCTCCAAAGAGACCCAGTACTTC.

The chain links TRBV2 to TRBJ2-2; D is unclear. Germline CDR1 reads SNHLY; CDR2 reads FYNNEI. This CDR3 contains 14 residues. The V end lost 6 bases, the J end lost 5 bases, and 13 bases lay between the germline ends. Written as DNA, the CDR3 is TGTGCCAGCAGCGCCAATGGGAATACCGGGGAGCTGTTTTTT. Residues: CASSANGNTGELFF.

This CDR3 reads CASSLDTATVPQHF. The DNA for the CDR3 is TGTGCCAGCAGCTTGGACACGGCAACCGTGCCCCAGCATTTT. The chain recombines TRBV7-6 with TRBJ1-5, with D possibly being TRBD1 (5 bases). The germline V and J ends were trimmed by 3 bases and 9 bases, with 15 bases remaining between them. CDR3 length equals 14 residues. Per germline, CDR1 SGHVS and CDR2 FNYEAQ.

This chain uses TRBV5-8 with TRBJ1-2, with D possibly matching TRBD1 (6 bases). V lost 4 bases to trimming and J lost 7 bases, with 14 bases between them. This CDR3 has 13 residues. In germline, CDR1 is SGHTS, CDR2 YDEGEE. This CDR3 reads CASSLGGASGYTF. DNA for the CDR3: TGTGCCAGCAGCCTGGGGGGGGCCTCTGGCTACACCTTC.

The rearrangement joins TRBV4-3 to TRBJ1-2; no reliable D call. The length of the CDR3 is 14 residues. V lost 0 bases and J lost 0, with 5 bases in between. Looked up from germline, CDR1 is LGHNA and CDR2 is YSLEER. CDR3 residues: CASSQDPSNYGYTF. Written as DNA, the CDR3 is TGCGCCAGCAGCCAAGATCCGTCTAACTATGGCTACACCTTC.

V usage is TRBV6-5 and J usage is TRBJ2-1; no reliable D call. Germline loops: CDR1 MNHEY, CDR2 SVGAGI. V was cut by 5 bases and J by 0 bases, with 11 bases left in between. This CDR3 comprises 15 residues. The CDR3 here is CASSRLQSSYNEQFF. CDR3 coding DNA: TGTGCCAGCAGTCGACTCCAGAGCTCCTACAATGAGCAGTTCTTC.